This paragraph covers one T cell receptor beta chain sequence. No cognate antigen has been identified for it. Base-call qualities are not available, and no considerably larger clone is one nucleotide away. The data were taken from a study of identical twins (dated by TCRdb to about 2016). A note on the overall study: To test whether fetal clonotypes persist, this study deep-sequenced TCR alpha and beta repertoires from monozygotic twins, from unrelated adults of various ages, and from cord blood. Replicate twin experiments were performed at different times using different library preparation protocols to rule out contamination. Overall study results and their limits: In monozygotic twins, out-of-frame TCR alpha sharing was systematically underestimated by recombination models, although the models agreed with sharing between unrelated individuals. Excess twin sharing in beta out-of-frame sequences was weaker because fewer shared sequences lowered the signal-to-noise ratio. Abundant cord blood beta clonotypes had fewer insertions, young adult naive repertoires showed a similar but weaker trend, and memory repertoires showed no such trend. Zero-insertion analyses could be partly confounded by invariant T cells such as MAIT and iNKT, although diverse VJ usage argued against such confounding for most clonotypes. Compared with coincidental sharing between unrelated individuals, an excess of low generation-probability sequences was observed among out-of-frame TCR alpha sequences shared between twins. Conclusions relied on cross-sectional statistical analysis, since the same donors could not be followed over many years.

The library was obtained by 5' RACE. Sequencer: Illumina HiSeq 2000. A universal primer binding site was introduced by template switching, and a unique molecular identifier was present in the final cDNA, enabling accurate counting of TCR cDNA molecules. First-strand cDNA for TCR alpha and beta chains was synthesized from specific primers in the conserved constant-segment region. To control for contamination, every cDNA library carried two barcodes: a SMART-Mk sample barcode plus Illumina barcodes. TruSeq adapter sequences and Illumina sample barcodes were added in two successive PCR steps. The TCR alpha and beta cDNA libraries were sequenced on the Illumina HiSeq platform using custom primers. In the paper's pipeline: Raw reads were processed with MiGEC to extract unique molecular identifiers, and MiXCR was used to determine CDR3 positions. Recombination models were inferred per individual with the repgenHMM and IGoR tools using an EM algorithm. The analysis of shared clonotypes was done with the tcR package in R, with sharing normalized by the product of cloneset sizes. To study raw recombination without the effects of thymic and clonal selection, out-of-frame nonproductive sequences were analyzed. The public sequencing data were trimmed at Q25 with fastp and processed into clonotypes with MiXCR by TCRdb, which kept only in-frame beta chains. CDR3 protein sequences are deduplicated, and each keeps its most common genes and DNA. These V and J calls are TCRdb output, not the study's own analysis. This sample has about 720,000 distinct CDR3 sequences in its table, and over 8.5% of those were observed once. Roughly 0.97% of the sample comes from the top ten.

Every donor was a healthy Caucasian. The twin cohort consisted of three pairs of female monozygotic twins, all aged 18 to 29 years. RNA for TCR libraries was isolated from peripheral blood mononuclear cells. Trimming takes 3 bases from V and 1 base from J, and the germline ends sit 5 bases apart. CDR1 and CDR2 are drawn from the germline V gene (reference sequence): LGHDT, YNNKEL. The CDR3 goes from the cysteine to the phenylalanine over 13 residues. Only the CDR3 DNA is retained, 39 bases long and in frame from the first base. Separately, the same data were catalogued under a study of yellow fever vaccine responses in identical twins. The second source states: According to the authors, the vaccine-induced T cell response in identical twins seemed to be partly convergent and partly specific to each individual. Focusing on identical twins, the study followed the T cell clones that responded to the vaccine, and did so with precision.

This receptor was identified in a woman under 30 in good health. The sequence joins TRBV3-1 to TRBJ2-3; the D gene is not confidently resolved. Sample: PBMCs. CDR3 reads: CASSHSGTDTQYF. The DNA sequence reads TGTGCCAGCAGCCATTCGGGCACAGATACGCAGTATTTT.